This TCR beta chain was sequenced in a study of blood T cell repertoires in COVID-19. Turning to the study itself: The United States, Italy and Spain supplied acute and convalescent COVID-19 samples. PBMCs, B-cell-depleted T cells, or T cells were the source of the cDNA or gDNA that made up the material.

As handled by the study authors: Reference gene primer amplification gave nucleated cell count estimates. Only in-frame clones appear in the TCRdb table, and some are missing; sequencing was by immunoSEQ multiplex PCR. The V and J calls and clone size come from that table; D and trimming were worked out from the DNA. The table has about 250,000 clones, around 82% seen once. Germline CDR1 SGDLS, CDR2 YYNGEE. The junction had 3 bases not matched to a gene; V was cut back by 3 bases and J by 4 bases. The CDR3 consists of 15 residues. V usage is TRBV9 and J usage is TRBJ2-2, with 10 bases identical to TRBD1. This sequence originates from a woman older than 75 with active or convalescent COVID-19. The sequencing input was peripheral blood. The CDR3 nucleotides are TGTGCCAGCAGCGAGGGGACAGGGGCCACCGGGGAGCTGTTTTTT. Its protein is CASSEGTGATGELFF.